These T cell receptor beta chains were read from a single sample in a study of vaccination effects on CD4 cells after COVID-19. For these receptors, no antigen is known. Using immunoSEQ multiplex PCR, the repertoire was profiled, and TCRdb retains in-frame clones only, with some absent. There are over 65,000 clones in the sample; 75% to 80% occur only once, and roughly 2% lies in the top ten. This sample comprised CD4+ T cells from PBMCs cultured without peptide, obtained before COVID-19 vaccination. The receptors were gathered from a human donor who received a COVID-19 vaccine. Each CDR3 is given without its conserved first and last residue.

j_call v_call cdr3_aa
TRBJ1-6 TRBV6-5 ASSFGLTNSPLH
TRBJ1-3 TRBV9 ASSAGTAGNTIY
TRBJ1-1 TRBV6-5 ASISTGDTEAF
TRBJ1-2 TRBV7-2 ASSLVTGFSLLGYGYT
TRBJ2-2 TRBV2 ASSEGIFYTGELF
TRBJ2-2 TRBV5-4 ASSSYGPAAGELF
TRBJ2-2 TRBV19 ASSIEAGTGELF
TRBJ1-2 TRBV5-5 ASSSFQGNYGYT
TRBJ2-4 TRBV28 ASSLLRAPSQNIQY
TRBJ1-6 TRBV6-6 ASSRGQGLNSPLH
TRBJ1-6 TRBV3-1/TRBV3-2 ASSQEIQSNSPLH
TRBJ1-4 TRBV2 ASSPGDSNEKLF
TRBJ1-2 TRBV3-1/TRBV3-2 ASSQYLRGDYGYT
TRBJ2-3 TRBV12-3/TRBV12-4 ASSPVVADTQY
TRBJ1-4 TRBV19 ASSIGITVEKLF
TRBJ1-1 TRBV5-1 ASSLDRPNTEAF
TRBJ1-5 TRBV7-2 ASSQRGGGGNQPQH
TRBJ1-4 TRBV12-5 ASGLSPVEKLF
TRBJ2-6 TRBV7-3 ASSLGGTGANVLT
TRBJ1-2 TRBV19 ASSIVAAAGYGYT
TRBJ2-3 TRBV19 ASRGKWNTDTQY
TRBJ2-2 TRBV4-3 ASSQDRGGTATGELF
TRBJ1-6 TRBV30 AWTGQGIDNSPLH
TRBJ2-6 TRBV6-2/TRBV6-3 ASTPRGTSGANVLT
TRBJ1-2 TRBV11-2 ASSLGTSGRAANYGYT
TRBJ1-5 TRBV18 ASSPLGGPSNQPQH
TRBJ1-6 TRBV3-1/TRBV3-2 ASSHAG
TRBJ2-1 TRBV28 ASPPSGGGPNEQF
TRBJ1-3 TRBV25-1 ASSLGVSGNTIY
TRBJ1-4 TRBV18 ASSPSPGAIPNEKLF
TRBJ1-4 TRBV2 ASSELQGAGGKLF
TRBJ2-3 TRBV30 AWSVQGGEDTQY
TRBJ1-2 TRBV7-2 ASSSTVYGYT
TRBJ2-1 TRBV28 ASESKGGTYNEQF
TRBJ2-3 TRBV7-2 ASSLIGPGQGMQY
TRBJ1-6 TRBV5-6 ASSLAGTGYSPLH
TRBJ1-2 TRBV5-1 ASSSGQKTLNYGYT
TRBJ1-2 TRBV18 ASSPPGGGYGYT
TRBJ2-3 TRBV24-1 AVDDITSTDTQY
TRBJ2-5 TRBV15 ATSRETGLETQY
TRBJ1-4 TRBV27 ASSQGWGEKLF
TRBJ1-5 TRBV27 ASSFSGGKQPQH
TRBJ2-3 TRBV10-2 ASRGLAGGTDTQY
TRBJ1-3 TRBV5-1 ASSLALAGNTIY
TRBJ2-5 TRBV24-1 ATSDSRGGGETQY
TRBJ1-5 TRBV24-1 ATQEYVNQPQH
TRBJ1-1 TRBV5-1 ASSQITDSPLTF
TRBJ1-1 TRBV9 ASGPRNTEAF